This is a list of T cell receptor beta chains from one sample in a study of graft-versus-host responses after intestinal transplantation. Produced via immunoSEQ multiplex PCR; TCRdb's table is partial and in-frame only. Of approximately 81,000 clones in the sample, roughly 91% were seen once. Antigens for these TCRs are unknown. The sample in question was unstimulated CD8+ T cells sorted from spleen or lymph node cells, obtained before transplant. All receptors come from a human donor who was the organ donor for an intestinal transplant. Both conserved end residues are part of each CDR3. Fields, in order: J gene, D gene, CDR3 length, V gene, clone size, CDR3 protein, CDR3 DNA. The D gene is left open where the match is weak. Clone size appears in some rows only: once, few, many, or a class for an expanded clone.

j_gene: TRBJ2-1; d_gene: TRBD1; len: 16; v_gene: TRBV6-5; abundance: .; CDR3aa: CASSYRQGGIYNEQFF; CDR3nt: TGTGCCAGCAGTTATAGACAGGGGGGTATCTACAATGAGCAGTTCTTC
j_gene: TRBJ1-1; d_gene: .; len: 15; v_gene: TRBV6-1; abundance: .; CDR3aa: CASSGLRVENTEAFF; CDR3nt: TGTGCCAGCAGTGGACTCAGGGTGGAGAACACTGAAGCTTTCTTT
j_gene: TRBJ2-1; d_gene: TRBD2; len: 13; v_gene: TRBV28; abundance: .; CDR3aa: CASIGGGYNEQFF; CDR3nt: TGTGCCAGCATCGGGGGGGGGTACAATGAGCAGTTCTTC
j_gene: TRBJ2-6; d_gene: .; len: 14; v_gene: TRBV6-5; abundance: .; CDR3aa: CASRQPMGANVLTF; CDR3nt: TGTGCCAGCAGGCAGCCAATGGGGGCCAACGTCCTGACTTTC
j_gene: TRBJ2-1; d_gene: .; len: 14; v_gene: TRBV9; abundance: .; CDR3aa: CASSVGGPPNEQFF; CDR3nt: TGTGCCAGCAGCGTAGGGGGTCCCCCTAATGAGCAGTTCTTC
j_gene: TRBJ2-7; d_gene: .; len: 14; v_gene: TRBV2; abundance: once; CDR3aa: CASTGEAEVYEQYF; CDR3nt: TGTGCCAGCACGGGGGAGGCGGAAGTCTACGAGCAGTACTTC
j_gene: TRBJ2-7; d_gene: .; len: 13; v_gene: TRBV27; abundance: .; CDR3aa: CASSDGPTYEQYF; CDR3nt: TGTGCCAGCAGTGACGGGCCAACCTACGAGCAGTACTTC
j_gene: TRBJ1-1; d_gene: .; len: 14; v_gene: TRBV29-1; abundance: .; CDR3aa: CSVPHTGRDTEAFF; CDR3nt: TGCAGCGTTCCTCACACAGGGAGGGACACTGAAGCTTTCTTT
j_gene: TRBJ2-2; d_gene: .; len: 13; v_gene: TRBV4-1; abundance: .; CDR3aa: CASSQAGAGELFF; CDR3nt: TGCGCCAGCAGCCAAGCAGGGGCCGGGGAGCTGTTTTTT
j_gene: TRBJ1-2; d_gene: .; len: 12; v_gene: TRBV6-5; abundance: .; CDR3aa: CASKDGAYGYTF; CDR3nt: TGTGCCAGCAAAGACGGCGCCTATGGCTACACCTTC
j_gene: TRBJ2-2; d_gene: .; len: 11; v_gene: TRBV4-1; abundance: .; CDR3aa: CASSQGGELFF; CDR3nt: TGCGCCAGCAGCCAGGGCGGGGAGCTGTTTTTT
j_gene: TRBJ1-4; d_gene: .; len: 14; v_gene: TRBV7-9; abundance: many; CDR3aa: CASSLEATNEKLFF; CDR3nt: TGTGCCAGCAGCCTAGAGGCAACTAATGAAAAACTGTTTTTT
j_gene: TRBJ1-1; d_gene: .; len: 15; v_gene: TRBV9; abundance: once; CDR3aa: CASSVGGTVNTEAFF; CDR3nt: TGTGCCAGCAGCGTAGGGGGGACGGTGAACACTGAAGCTTTCTTT